A selection of T cell receptor beta chains follows, all from one sample in a study of lymphopenia after photon versus proton radiotherapy. Generated by immunoSEQ multiplex PCR, the TCRdb table keeps only in-frame clones and is missing some. The table has more than 45,000 clones, more than 85% seen once. The material sequenced was peripheral blood, taken from a patient treated with photon-based radiotherapy. Receptors were obtained from a woman aged 40 to 49 with cholangiocarcinoma. Each CDR3 is given with its conserved first and last residue. A D gene is named only where the DNA matches it firmly. Clone size is given for some rows only: seen once, a few or many times, or a class if the clone is expanded.

J,V,size,D,CDR3,DNA
TRBJ1-1,TRBV30,.,TRBD1,CARKGTANTEAFF,TGTGCCCGTAAGGGGACAGCGAACACTGAAGCTTTCTTT
TRBJ1-4,TRBV19,once,.,CASSEAGPWQKLFF,TGTGCCAGTAGTGAAGCCGGGCCCTGGCAAAAACTGTTTTTT
TRBJ1-3,TRBV16,once,.,CASSQSTSKGNTIYF,TGTGCCAGCAGCCAATCGACGAGCAAAGGAAACACCATATATTTT
TRBJ1-1,TRBV16,.,TRBD1,CASSRDRGRNTEAFF,TGTGCCAGCAGCCGCGACAGGGGGCGGAACACTGAAGCTTTCTTT
TRBJ2-3,TRBV5-1,.,.,CASSFDGTDTQYF,TGCGCCAGCAGCTTCGATGGCACAGATACGCAGTATTTT
TRBJ1-2,TRBV4-2,.,TRBD1,CASSQEARGDYGYTF,TGTGCCAGCAGCCAAGAGGCCAGGGGGGACTATGGCTACACCTTC
TRBJ2-2,TRBV28,.,.,CASSSLTGELFF,TGTGCCAGCAGTTCTCTTACCGGGGAGCTGTTTTTT
TRBJ1-1,TRBV7-9,.,.,CASSSSGYRAEAFF,TGTGCCAGCAGCTCTAGCGGGTACCGGGCTGAAGCTTTCTTT
TRBJ1-6,TRBV19,.,.,CASSAGTGYNSPLHF,TGTGCCAGTAGTGCCGGGACGGGCTATAATTCACCCCTCCACTTT
TRBJ2-1,TRBV5-5,.,.,CASSPTGTSYNEQFF,TGTGCCAGCAGCCCAACAGGTACATCCTACAATGAGCAGTTCTTC
TRBJ1-1,TRBV7-8,.,.,CASSFVAGSFSTEAFF,TGTGCCAGCAGCTTCGTCGCAGGTTCTTTTAGCACTGAAGCTTTCTTT
TRBJ2-6,TRBV5-1,.,.,CASSLSAGANVLTF,TGCGCCAGCAGCTTGAGCGCTGGGGCCAACGTCCTGACTTTC
TRBJ1-2,TRBV28,few,.,CASLRNGYTF,TGTGCCAGCCTAAGGAATGGCTACACCTTC
TRBJ2-1,TRBV7-9,.,TRBD1,CATIGQELRNEQFF,TGTGCCACTATTGGACAGGAGCTAAGGAATGAGCAGTTCTTC
TRBJ1-4,TRBV9,.,.,CASSARTVGPGGNEKLFF,TGTGCCAGCAGCGCTCGGACAGTAGGGCCGGGGGGTAATGAAAAACTGTTTTTT
TRBJ1-4,TRBV7-7,.,TRBD1,CASSPGPGQPEKLFF,TGTGCTAGCAGCCCGGGTCCGGGACAGCCCGAAAAACTGTTTTTT
TRBJ1-2,TRBV19,once,.,CASSLVKGGSYGYTF,TGTGCCAGTAGCCTGGTGAAGGGAGGAAGCTATGGCTACACCTTC
TRBJ2-1,TRBV7-3,.,TRBD1,CASSVQGASYNEQFF,TGTGCCAGCAGCGTACAGGGGGCTTCCTACAATGAGCAGTTCTTC
TRBJ1-4,TRBV19,.,TRBD1,CASSQQGTNEKLFF,TGTGCCAGTAGTCAACAGGGGACTAATGAAAAACTGTTTTTT
TRBJ2-1,TRBV4-3,.,.,CASSQVTTREQFF,TGCGCCAGCAGCCAAGTCACGACACGTGAGCAGTTCTTC
TRBJ2-7,TRBV5-4,.,.,CASSLWEVGNEQYF,TGTGCCAGCAGCCTGTGGGAGGTAGGAAACGAGCAGTACTTC
TRBJ1-2,TRBV18,.,.,CASSPRTEGGYTF,TGTGCCAGCTCACCACGGACCGAGGGTGGCTACACCTTC
TRBJ1-4,TRBV5-6,.,.,CASSLRGLNEKLFF,TGTGCCAGCAGCTTGCGCGGGCTGAATGAAAAACTGTTTTTT
TRBJ1-1,TRBV1,.,.,CTSSQHGTLAFF,TGCACCAGCAGCCAACACGGGACGCTGGCTTTCTTT
TRBJ1-5,TRBV27,.,.,CASSYSGNNQPQHF,TGTGCCAGCAGTTATAGCGGGAACAATCAGCCCCAGCATTTT
TRBJ2-3,TRBV2,.,.,CASSGPGEKTDTQYF,TGTGCCAGCAGTGGACCAGGGGAGAAAACAGATACGCAGTATTTT
TRBJ1-1,TRBV11-2,.,.,CASSLDLGTEAFF,TGTGCCAGCAGCCTGGACCTGGGGACTGAAGCTTTCTTT
TRBJ1-1,TRBV28,.,TRBD1,CASSTGGSKTEAFF,TGTGCCAGCAGTACAGGGGGCAGTAAAACTGAAGCTTTCTTT
TRBJ2-7,TRBV4-1,.,TRBD2,CASSQALLAAAYEQYF,TGCGCCAGCAGCCAAGCCCTACTAGCGGCTGCCTACGAGCAGTACTTC
TRBJ1-4,TRBV18,.,.,CASSLTAGHTNEKLFF,TGTGCCAGCTCACTTACGGCGGGACACACCAATGAAAAACTGTTTTTT
TRBJ1-6,TRBV19,once,TRBD1,CASSNRDRNSPLHF,TGTGCCAGTAGTAACCGGGACAGGAATTCACCCCTCCACTTT
TRBJ2-1,TRBV4-3,.,.,CASSQNPGTSAREQFF,TGCGCCAGCAGCCAAAATCCGGGGACTTCCGCGAGGGAGCAGTTCTTC
TRBJ1-5,TRBV9,.,.,CASANKNSDQPQHF,TGTGCCAGCGCAAATAAGAATTCGGATCAGCCCCAGCATTTT
TRBJ1-1,TRBV6-1,.,.,CASRTRVYGTEAFF,TGTGCCAGCAGAACTAGGGTGTACGGCACTGAAGCTTTCTTT
TRBJ1-1,TRBV19,.,.,CASSIWGNTEAFF,TGTGCCAGTAGTATCTGGGGAAACACTGAAGCTTTCTTT
TRBJ2-7,TRBV30,.,.,CAWSEGTAYEQYF,TGTGCCTGGAGTGAAGGTACGGCCTACGAGCAGTACTTC
TRBJ1-1,TRBV2,.,TRBD1,CASRNPDRDSPLAFF,TGTGCCAGCAGGAACCCGGACAGGGATTCCCCCCTAGCTTTCTTT
TRBJ1-1,TRBV29-1,.,TRBD1,CSVVGTGGTEAFF,TGCAGCGTTGTGGGGACAGGGGGAACTGAAGCTTTCTTT
TRBJ2-7,TRBV7-9,.,.,CASSPTALPYEQYF,TGTGCCAGCAGCCCGACAGCTCTTCCCTACGAGCAGTACTTC
TRBJ1-1,TRBV10-3,.,.,CAISTVEATEAFF,TGTGCCATCAGTACCGTAGAGGCGACTGAAGCTTTCTTT
TRBJ2-3,TRBV11-2,.,.,CASSLALAADTQYF,TGTGCCAGCAGCTTAGCCCTAGCTGCAGATACGCAGTATTTT
TRBJ2-2,TRBV30,once,TRBD2,CAWRDQRGVNTGELFF,TGTGCCTGGAGGGACCAGCGGGGGGTTAACACCGGGGAGCTGTTTTTT
TRBJ2-7,TRBV5-6,.,TRBD2,CASNERGTTYEQYF,TGTGCCAGCAATGAGCGGGGGACTACCTACGAGCAGTACTTC
TRBJ1-1,TRBV11-2,.,.,CASSSYHTNTEAFF,TGTGCCAGCAGCTCGTATCACACGAACACTGAAGCTTTCTTT
TRBJ2-1,TRBV7-3,.,.,CASSLLKYNEQFF,TGTGCCAGCAGCTTACTAAAGTACAATGAGCAGTTCTTC
TRBJ2-1,TRBV6-5,.,.,CASMAGIYNEQFF,TGTGCCAGCATGGCCGGGATCTACAATGAGCAGTTCTTC
TRBJ2-3,TRBV5-8,.,TRBD2,CASRTGLAGINTQYF,TGTGCCAGCAGAACTGGACTAGCGGGGATAAATACGCAGTATTTT
TRBJ1-2,TRBV4-3,few,.,CASSLTVNYGYTF,TGCGCCAGCAGCCTGACAGTAAACTATGGCTACACCTTC
TRBJ1-6,TRBV6-5,.,TRBD1,CASTGTGGYNSPLHF,TGTGCCAGCACCGGGACAGGGGGATATAATTCACCCCTCCACTTT
TRBJ1-1,TRBV29-1,.,.,CSVVRTEAFF,TGCAGCGTTGTACGCACTGAAGCTTTCTTT
TRBJ2-7,TRBV2,.,.,CASIGSSSYEQYF,TGTGCCAGCATTGGGTCGAGCTCCTACGAGCAGTACTTC
TRBJ2-3,TRBV10-3,.,TRBD2,CAISESTSGSGDTQYF,TGTGCCATCAGTGAGTCGACTAGCGGGAGTGGTGATACGCAGTATTTT
TRBJ2-1,TRBV9,once,TRBD2,CASSGHGGANNEQFF,TGTGCCAGCAGCGGCCACGGGGGGGCCAACAATGAGCAGTTCTTC
TRBJ2-6,TRBV5-6,.,.,CASSLGSGARRGANVLTF,TGTGCCAGCAGCTTGGGGTCAGGTGCTCGGCGTGGGGCCAACGTCCTGACTTTC